The present entry profiles one TCR beta chain with its context. The target antigen is unknown. The sample comes from a study of T cell responses to AZD1222 COVID-19 vaccine. Between the trimmed V and J ends, which lost 5 bases and 4 bases, there was a span of 14 bases. CDR1 and CDR2 from the germline V gene are SGHTA and FQGTGA. This CDR3 region has 15 residues. Study-wide points: White British people made up most donors, females outnumbered males, and clonal diversity was possibly underestimated.

The protocol was immunoSEQ multiplex PCR, while the TCRdb copy is restricted to in-frame clones and leaves out a portion. The top ten clones hold under 3.5% of a sample with fewer than 130,000 clones, around 90% of them seen once. The sequence derives from an adult in good health. This chain connects TRBV7-3 to TRBJ1-4; D is possibly TRBD1 (5 bases). The sample was peripheral blood, taken on day 0 of AZD1222 vaccination. The CDR3 sequence is CASSTTGGVNEKLFF. The DNA of the CDR3 is TGTGCCAGCAGCACCACGGGGGGTGTTAATGAAAAACTGTTTTTT.